The 23 T cell receptor beta chains below all came from one sample that was sequenced in a study of technical replicates of blood from several donors. The assay was immunoSEQ multiplex PCR, and TCRdb's table has in-frame clones only and misses some. The top ten hold less than 0.35% of the sample, which has tens of thousands of clones, 85% to 95% seen once. The sample consisted of T cells isolated from PBMCs. The receptors derive from a human donor in good health.

This chain links TRBV19 with TRBJ2-7; 7 nucleotides align to TRBD1. The CDR3 is 12 amino acids. In germline, CDR1 is LNHDA, CDR2 SQIVND (reference sequence). With 6 bases clipped from V and 6 bases from J, the junction kept 5 bases outside the gene matches. Written as DNA, the CDR3 is TGTGCCAGTAGCAAAACAGGGGCCGAGCAGTACTTC. This codes for CASSKTGAEQYF.

This clone turned up a few times. The chain has TRBV29-1 and TRBJ1-1, with 7 bases fitting TRBD1. J lost 1 base, V lost 6 bases, and 2 bases had no gene match. The germline V gene encodes CDR1 SQVTM and CDR2 ANQGSEA. This CDR3 region has 12 residues. This CDR3 is CSVDRENTEAFF. The CDR3 nucleotides read TGCAGCGTAGACAGGGAGAACACTGAAGCTTTCTTT.

The chain carries TRBV30 and TRBJ2-7, with a tentative D call TRBD2 (6 bases). From germline, CDR1 is GTSNPN and CDR2 SVGIG (reference sequence). V was pared by 0 bases and J by 2 bases, with 8 bases between. This CDR3 spans 13 amino acids. This chain's CDR3 is CAWSVGSPYEQYF. CDR3 sequence (DNA): TGTGCCTGGAGTGTCGGGAGCCCCTACGAGCAGTACTTC.

The chain recombines TRBV6-1 with TRBJ2-7, with D hard to call. Trimming stripped 6 bases from V and 2 bases from J, with 11 bases between. CDR3 length: 13 amino acids. Germline V gene sequence: CDR1 MNHNS, CDR2 SASEGT. The CDR3 reads CASSAATPYEQYF. The CDR3 DNA is TGTGCCAGCAGCGCGGCAACCCCCTACGAGCAGTACTTC.

A single count supports this clone. V gene TRBV6-1 combines with J gene TRBJ2-7; D perhaps matches TRBD1 (6 bases). CDR3 size: 15 residues. Trimming removed 1 base from V and 3 bases from J, with 13 bases in between. Per germline, CDR1 MNHNS and CDR2 SASEGT. The CDR3 loop is CASSEEGTYYYEQYF. DNA of the CDR3: TGTGCCAGCAGTGAAGAAGGGACATATTACTACGAGCAGTACTTC.

V and J are TRBV12-5 and TRBJ1-5; D is undetermined. CDR1 LGHNT and CDR2 FRNRAP come from the germline V gene. This CDR3 spans 13 amino acids. Trimming stripped 3 bases from V and 3 bases from J, with 6 bases between. CDR3: CASGFGLNQPQHF. The CDR3 region has the DNA TGTGCTAGTGGTTTCGGTCTCAATCAGCCCCAGCATTTT.

This clone is a singleton in its sample. The V call is TRBV20-1, the J call TRBJ1-2; D unclear. Deletions cut 5 bases from V and 12 bases from J, with 16 bases between. The CDR3 runs to 11 residues. The germline CDR1 and CDR2 sequences are DFQATT and SNEGSKA (reference sequence). The CDR3 bases are TGCAGTGCTCCGGGCCAAAAGCGGGACACCTTC. Translation: CSAPGQKRDTF.

The chain has TRBV2 and TRBJ1-5, with 7 bases aligning to TRBD1. Germline assignment: CDR1 SNHLY and CDR2 FYNNEI. CDR3 length equals 13 residues. V was clipped by 7 bases and J by 3 bases; unmatched bases: 3. CDR3 amino acids: CASKGTVNQPQHF. Here the CDR3 DNA reads TGTGCCAGCAAGGGGACAGTCAATCAGCCCCAGCATTTT.

This clone has just one count. The V and J genes are TRBV25-1 and TRBJ2-5; 12 bases are shared with TRBD1. Trimming took 3 bases from V and 5 from J; bases not matched to a gene: 10. Germline CDR1 is MGHDK and CDR2 is SYGVNS. CDR3 size: 17 residues. The CDR3 bases are TGTGCCAGCAGTGACCTCGGGACAGGGGGCATTTCGGAGACCCAGTACTTC. Translated, it gives CASSDLGTGGISETQYF.

This chain links TRBV27 with TRBJ2-1, with D possibly matching TRBD1 (6 bases). The CDR3 is made up of 13 amino acids. Trimming stripped 2 bases from V and 8 bases from J, with 10 bases between. Germline-derived CDR1 and CDR2 are MNHEY and SMNVEV (reference sequence). The CDR3 sequence is CASSLPTGDEQFF. DNA for the CDR3: TGTGCCAGCAGTTTACCGACAGGCGATGAGCAGTTCTTC.

V gene TRBV9 combines with J gene TRBJ1-5; TRBD1 aligns across 8 bases. Trimming took 3 bases from V and 6 from J; bases not matched to a gene: 11. Germline V lookup: CDR1 SGDLS, CDR2 YYNGEE. The CDR3 has 16 residues. In nucleotides, the CDR3 is TGTGCCAGCAGCGGAGGGGGCACAGGGGGAAGTCAGCCCCAGCATTTT. Translating gives CASSGGGTGGSQPQHF.

The chain employs TRBV5-4 and TRBJ1-2, with 7 positions matching TRBD1. The CDR3 totals 15 residues. With V trimmed by 4 bases and J by 6 bases, 12 bases remained unmatched. The V gene's germline CDR1 is SGHNT and CDR2 YYREEE (reference sequence). CDR3 residues: CASSQPGTVSHGYTF. As DNA, the CDR3 is TGTGCCAGCAGCCAACCAGGGACAGTATCACATGGCTACACCTTC.

This chain connects TRBV5-8 to TRBJ1-5; the D is unclear. Trimming removed 1 base from V and 4 bases from J, with 6 bases in between. Germline CDR1 is SGHTS and CDR2 is YDEGEE. CDR3 length: 13 residues. The DNA of the CDR3 is TGTGCCAGCAGCTTGAGAGGGAATCAGCCCCAGCATTTT. Its protein product is CASSLRGNQPQHF.

This chain connects TRBV9 to TRBJ2-1; 10 positions match TRBD2. Trimming removed 4 bases from V and 3 bases from J; junction bases left unmatched: 16. The CDR3 loop spans 19 amino acids. In germline, CDR1 is SGDLS, CDR2 YYNGEE. The CDR3 sequence is CASSPPVGASGSLYNEQFF. Here the CDR3 DNA reads TGTGCCAGCAGCCCACCCGTTGGGGCTAGCGGGAGTCTCTACAATGAGCAGTTCTTC.

This clone was detected once. The V and J genes are TRBV30 and TRBJ2-3, with 9 bases that match TRBD2. The trim removed 1 base at V and 6 bases at J, leaving 8 bases unmatched. The germline CDR1 and CDR2 sequences are GTSNPN and SVGIG (reference sequence). The CDR3 sequence is 15 residues long. CDR3 bases: TGTGCCTGGAGTGAAAGGGGCGGGAGGGCGGATACGCAGTATTTT. It codes for CAWSERGGRADTQYF. Based on the CDR3 plus reference TRBV30 and TRBJ2-3, the full variable domain is SQTIHQWPATLVQPVGSPLSLECTVEGTSNPNLYWYRQAAGRGLQLLFYSVGIGQISSEVPQNLSASRPQDRQFILSSKKLLLSDSGFYLCAWSERGGRADTQYFGPGTRLTVL.

The chain combines TRBV19 with TRBJ1-2, with unresolved D. This CDR3 comprises 11 residues. The germline V and J ends were trimmed by 4 bases and 3 bases, with 3 bases remaining between them. CDR1 is LNHDA, CDR2 SQIVND, per germline (reference sequence). In nucleotides, the CDR3 is TGTGCCAGTAGTACCGACTATGGCTACACCTTC. It encodes CASSTDYGYTF. The complete variable domain, with remaining parts taken from reference TRBV19 and TRBJ1-2, reads DGGITQSPKYLFRKEGQNVTLSCEQNLNHDAMYWYRQDPGQGLRLIYYSQIVNDFQKGDIAEGYSVSREKKESFPLTVTSAQKNPTAFYLCASSTDYGYTFGSGTRLTVV.

The J gene is TRBJ2-3, the V gene TRBV4-2, with 10 bases fitting TRBD2. CDR3 length: 16 amino acids. Germline values: CDR1 LGHNA, CDR2 YNFKEQ. Losses at the gene ends were 1 base for V and 6 bases for J; bases not matched to a gene: 7. CDR3 amino acids: CASSQGTSGSFDTQYF. In DNA form, the CDR3 reads TGTGCCAGCAGCCAAGGGACTAGCGGTAGTTTCGATACGCAGTATTTT.

The rearrangement links TRBV10-1 to TRBJ2-5, with a tentative D call TRBD2 (6 bases). CDR1 is WNHNN, CDR2 SYGVQD, per germline (reference sequence). V lost 6 bases and J lost 6, with 17 bases in between. This CDR3 has 14 residues. Here the CDR3 reads CASSPGPREKTQYF. Here the CDR3 DNA reads TGCGCCAGCAGCCCGGGACCCCGGGAGAAGACCCAGTACTTC.

The chain uses TRBV30 and TRBJ2-7, with 11 bases that match TRBD1. This CDR3 has 14 residues. Trimming removed 5 bases from V and 4 bases from J; junction bases left unmatched: 7. Germline CDR1 GTSNPN, CDR2 SVGIG (reference sequence). CDR3: CAWGTGTGGYEQYF. CDR3 sequence (DNA): TGTGCCTGGGGCACCGGGACAGGGGGATACGAGCAGTACTTC. The full variable domain, rest sourced from reference TRBV30 and TRBJ2-7, is SQTIHQWPATLVQPVGSPLSLECTVEGTSNPNLYWYRQAAGRGLQLLFYSVGIGQISSEVPQNLSASRPQDRQFILSSKKLLLSDSGFYLCAWGTGTGGYEQYFGPGTRLTVT.

This clone was recorded once. The V gene is TRBV6-5, the J gene TRBJ2-5; D is possibly TRBD2 (6 bases). Trimming removed 2 bases from V and 5 bases from J, with 9 bases in between. This CDR3 spans 13 amino acids. Germline-derived CDR1 and CDR2 are MNHEY and SVGAGI. The CDR3 reads CASSYGGLETQYF. The CDR3 DNA reads as TGTGCCAGCAGTTACGGGGGGTTGGAGACCCAGTACTTC.

The chain has TRBV7-6 and TRBJ2-5; D call uncertain. Trimming removed 3 bases at V and 4 bases at J, with 15 bases between. The germline V gene encodes CDR1 SGHVS and CDR2 FNYEAQ. The CDR3 totals 15 residues. The CDR3 reads CASSFSRVLTETQYF. In DNA form, the CDR3 reads TGTGCCAGCAGCTTCTCCCGGGTATTAACAGAGACCCAGTACTTC.

The rearrangement joins TRBV30 to TRBJ2-3, with 15 bases aligning to TRBD2. This CDR3 has 15 residues. CDR1 is GTSNPN, CDR2 SVGIG, per germline (reference sequence). CDR3 region: CALRTSGRGTDTQYF. CDR3 nucleotides: TGTGCTCTACGGACTAGCGGGAGGGGCACAGATACGCAGTATTTT.

This rearrangement joins TRBV14 to TRBJ2-7, with 7 bases aligning to TRBD1. The CDR3 sequence is 14 residues long. The V gene's germline CDR1 is SGHDN and CDR2 FVKESK. The V gene end was trimmed by 2 bases and the J gene end by 3 bases; junction bases not matched to a gene: 4. CDR3 amino acids: CASSQNRGFYEQYF. The CDR3 nucleotides read TGTGCCAGCAGCCAAAACAGGGGTTTCTACGAGCAGTACTTC.